What follows is one T cell receptor (beta chain) and its context. This specimen comes from a study of siplizumab effects on memory and regulatory T cells. Generated by immunoSEQ multiplex PCR, the TCRdb table keeps only in-frame clones and is missing some. The sample has about 110,000 clones, around 92% seen once. The CDR3 loop spans 15 amino acids. CDR1 is SGHRS, CDR2 YFSETQ, per germline. Deletions cut 0 bases from V and 5 bases from J, with 12 bases between. This sequence originates from a human donor in good health. The rearrangement joins TRBV5-1 to TRBJ1-3; D possibly corresponds to TRBD1 (6 bases). Sample: Tregs sorted from blood. The CDR3 is CASSLAARGRNTIYF. DNA for the CDR3: TGCGCCAGCAGCTTGGCCGCCAGGGGTAGAAACACCATATATTTT.